This record concerns one TCR beta chain sequence. Its antigen is undetermined. The record originates from a study of OX40 agonist ivuxolimab in advanced cancers. For the study at large: Subjects had a mean age of around 63 years, with a range of 23 to 79; about 83% were male.

Repertoires were generated with immunoSEQ multiplex PCR, while TCRdb's copy carries only in-frame clones and drops some. The data show 77,000 or so clones, with more than 75% seen just once and about 0.4% held by the top ten. Whole-study results and caveats: Among T cells, CD8+ cells averaged more expanded clones than CD4+ cells.

This clonotype was sampled from an adult with an advanced solid tumor such as melanoma, head and neck, liver or kidney cancer. The sample here was CD4+ or CD8+ T cells sorted from blood, taken in a trial of the OX40 agonist ivuxolimab.

The DNA of the CDR3 is TGTGCCAGCTCACCCGGACAGACCCAAGAGACCCAGTACTTC. Translated: CASSPGQTQETQYF. The chain employs TRBV18 and TRBJ2-5, with a weak D call TRBD1 (6 bases). The CDR3 is 14 residues long. Germline V gives CDR1 KGHSH, CDR2 LQKENI. V lost 3 bases and J 1 base, leaving 9 bases between the germline ends.